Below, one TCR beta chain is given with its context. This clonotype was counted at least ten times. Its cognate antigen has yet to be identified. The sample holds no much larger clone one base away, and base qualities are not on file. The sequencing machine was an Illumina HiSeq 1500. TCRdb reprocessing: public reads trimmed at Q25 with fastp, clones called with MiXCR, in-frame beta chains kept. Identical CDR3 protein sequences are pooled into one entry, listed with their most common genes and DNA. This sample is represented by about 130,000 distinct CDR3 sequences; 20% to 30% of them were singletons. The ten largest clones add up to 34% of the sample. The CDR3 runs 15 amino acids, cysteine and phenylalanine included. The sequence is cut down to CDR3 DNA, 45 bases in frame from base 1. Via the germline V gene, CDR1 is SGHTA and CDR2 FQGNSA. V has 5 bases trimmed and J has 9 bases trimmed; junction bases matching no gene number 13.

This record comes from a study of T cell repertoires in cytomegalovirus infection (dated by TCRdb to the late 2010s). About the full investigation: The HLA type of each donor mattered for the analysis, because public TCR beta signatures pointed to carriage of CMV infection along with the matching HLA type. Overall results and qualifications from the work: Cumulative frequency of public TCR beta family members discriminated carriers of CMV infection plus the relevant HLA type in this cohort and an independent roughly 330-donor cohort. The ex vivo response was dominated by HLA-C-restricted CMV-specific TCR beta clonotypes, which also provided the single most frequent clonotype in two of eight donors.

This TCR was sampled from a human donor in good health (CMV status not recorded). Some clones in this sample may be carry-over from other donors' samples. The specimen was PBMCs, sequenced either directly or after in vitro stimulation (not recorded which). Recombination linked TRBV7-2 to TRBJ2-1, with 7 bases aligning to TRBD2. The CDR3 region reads CASSTSWGGRIEQFF. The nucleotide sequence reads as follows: TGTGCCAGCAGCACCTCGTGGGGCGGGAGAATTGAGCAGTTCTTC.